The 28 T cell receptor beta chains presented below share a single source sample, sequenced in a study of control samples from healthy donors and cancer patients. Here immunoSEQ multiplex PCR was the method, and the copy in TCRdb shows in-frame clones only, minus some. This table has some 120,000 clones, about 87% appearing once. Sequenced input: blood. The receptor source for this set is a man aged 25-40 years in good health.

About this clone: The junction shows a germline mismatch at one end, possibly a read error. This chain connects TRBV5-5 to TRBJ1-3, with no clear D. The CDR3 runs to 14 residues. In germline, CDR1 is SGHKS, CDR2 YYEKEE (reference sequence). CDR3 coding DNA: TGTGCCAGCAGATTGGCCCTACAGGGAAACACCATATATTTT. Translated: CASRLALQGNTIYF.

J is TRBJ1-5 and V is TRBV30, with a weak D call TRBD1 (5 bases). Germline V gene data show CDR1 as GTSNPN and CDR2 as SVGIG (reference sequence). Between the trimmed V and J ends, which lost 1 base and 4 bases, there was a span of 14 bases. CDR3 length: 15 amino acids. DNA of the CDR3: TGTGCCTGGAGTGCGGACGGGGGGGGGAATCAGCCCCAGCATTTT. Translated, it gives CAWSADGGGNQPQHF.

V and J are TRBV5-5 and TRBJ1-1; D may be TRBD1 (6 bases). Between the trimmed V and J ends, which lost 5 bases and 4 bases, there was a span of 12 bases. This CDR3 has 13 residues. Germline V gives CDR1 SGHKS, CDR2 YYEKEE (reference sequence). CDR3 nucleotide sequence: TGTGCCAGCAGGCTTACAGGGTTCACTGAAGCTTTCTTT. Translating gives CASRLTGFTEAFF. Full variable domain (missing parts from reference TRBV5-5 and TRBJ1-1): DAGVTQSPTHLIKTRGQQVTLRCSPISGHKSVSWYQQVLGQGPQFIFQYYEKEERGRGNFPDRFSARQFPNYSSELNVNALLLGDSALYLCASRLTGFTEAFFGQGTRLTVV.

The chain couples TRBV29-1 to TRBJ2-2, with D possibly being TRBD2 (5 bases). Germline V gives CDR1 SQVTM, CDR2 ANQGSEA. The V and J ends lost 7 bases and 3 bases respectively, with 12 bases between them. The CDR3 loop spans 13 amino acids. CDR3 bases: TGCAGCGCGGGGAACACCTACACCGGGGAGCTGTTTTTT. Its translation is CSAGNTYTGELFF.

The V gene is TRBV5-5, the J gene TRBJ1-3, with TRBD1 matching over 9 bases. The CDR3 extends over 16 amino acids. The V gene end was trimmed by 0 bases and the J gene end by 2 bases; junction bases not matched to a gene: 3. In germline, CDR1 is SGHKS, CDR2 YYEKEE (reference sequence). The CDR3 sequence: CASSLGQGGAGNTIYF. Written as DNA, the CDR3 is TGTGCCAGCAGCTTGGGACAGGGGGGAGCTGGAAACACCATATATTTT. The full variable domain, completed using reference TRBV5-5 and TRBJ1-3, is DAGVTQSPTHLIKTRGQQVTLRCSPISGHKSVSWYQQVLGQGPQFIFQYYEKEERGRGNFPDRFSARQFPNYSSELNVNALLLGDSALYLCASSLGQGGAGNTIYFGEGSWLTVV.

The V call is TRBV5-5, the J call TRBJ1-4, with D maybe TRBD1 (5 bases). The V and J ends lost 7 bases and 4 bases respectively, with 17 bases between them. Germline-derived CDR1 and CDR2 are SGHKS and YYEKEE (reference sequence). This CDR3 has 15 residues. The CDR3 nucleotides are TGTGCCAGCGAGGTCGGGACGGCGAATAATGAAAAACTGTTTTTT. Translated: CASEVGTANNEKLFF. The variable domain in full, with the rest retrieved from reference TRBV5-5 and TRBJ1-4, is DAGVTQSPTHLIKTRGQQVTLRCSPISGHKSVSWYQQVLGQGPQFIFQYYEKEERGRGNFPDRFSARQFPNYSSELNVNALLLGDSALYLCASEVGTANNEKLFFGSGTQLSVL.

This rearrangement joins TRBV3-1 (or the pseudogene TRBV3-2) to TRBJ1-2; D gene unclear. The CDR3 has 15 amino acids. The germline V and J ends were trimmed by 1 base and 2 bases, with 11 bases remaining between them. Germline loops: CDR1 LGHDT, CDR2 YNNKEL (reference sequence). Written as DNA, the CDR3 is TGTGCCAGCAGCCAAGGCTTGGCGGGCAACTATGGCTACACCTTC. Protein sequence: CASSQGLAGNYGYTF.

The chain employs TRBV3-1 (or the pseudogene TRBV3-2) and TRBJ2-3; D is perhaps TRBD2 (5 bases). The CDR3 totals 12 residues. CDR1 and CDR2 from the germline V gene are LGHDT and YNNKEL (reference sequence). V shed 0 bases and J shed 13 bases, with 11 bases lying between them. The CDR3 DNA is TGTGCCAGCAGCCAAGAAGGAGGAAGGGAGTATTTT. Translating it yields CASSQEGGREYF.

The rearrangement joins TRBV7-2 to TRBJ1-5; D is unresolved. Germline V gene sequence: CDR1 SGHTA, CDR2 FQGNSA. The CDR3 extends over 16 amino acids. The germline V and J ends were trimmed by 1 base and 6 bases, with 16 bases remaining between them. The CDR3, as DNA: TGTGCCAGCAGCTTAGAGGCGGCCTTTAGGAGTCAGCCCCAGCATTTT. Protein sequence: CASSLEAAFRSQPQHF. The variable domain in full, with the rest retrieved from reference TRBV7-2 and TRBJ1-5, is GAGVSQSPSNKVTEKGKDVELRCDPISGHTALYWYRQSLGQGLEFLIYFQGNSAPDKSGLPSDRFSAERTGGSVSTLTIQRTQQEDSAVYLCASSLEAAFRSQPQHFGDGTRLSIL.

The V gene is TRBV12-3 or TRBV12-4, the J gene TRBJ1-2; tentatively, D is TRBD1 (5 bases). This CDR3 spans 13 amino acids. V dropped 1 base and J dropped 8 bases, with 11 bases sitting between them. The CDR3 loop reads CASSLVGRGGYTF. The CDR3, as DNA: TGTGCCAGCAGTTTAGTGGGACGAGGAGGCTACACCTTC.

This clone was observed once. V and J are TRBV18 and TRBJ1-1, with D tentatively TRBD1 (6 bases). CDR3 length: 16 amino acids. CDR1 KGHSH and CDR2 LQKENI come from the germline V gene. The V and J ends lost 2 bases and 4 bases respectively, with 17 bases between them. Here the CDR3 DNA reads TGTGCCAGCTCACCATTCACGGGGGCGCGAGGCACTGAAGCTTTCTTT. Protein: CASSPFTGARGTEAFF.

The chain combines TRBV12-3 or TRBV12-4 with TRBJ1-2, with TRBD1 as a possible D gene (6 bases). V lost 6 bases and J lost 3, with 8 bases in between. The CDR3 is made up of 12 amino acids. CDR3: CASRGGDYGYTF. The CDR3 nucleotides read TGTGCCAGCAGAGGGGGAGACTATGGCTACACCTTC.

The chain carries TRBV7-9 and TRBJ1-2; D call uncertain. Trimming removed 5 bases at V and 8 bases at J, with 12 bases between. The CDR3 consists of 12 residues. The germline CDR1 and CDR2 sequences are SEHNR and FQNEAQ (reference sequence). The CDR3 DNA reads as TGTGCCAGCAGCCTAGAGGCTGGCGGCTACACCTTC. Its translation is CASSLEAGGYTF. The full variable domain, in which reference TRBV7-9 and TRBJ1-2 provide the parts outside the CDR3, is DTGVSQNPRHKITKRGQNVTFRCDPISEHNRLYWYRQTLGQGPEFLTYFQNEAQLEKSRLLSDRFSAERPKGSFSTLEIQRTEQGDSAMYLCASSLEAGGYTFGSGTRLTVV.

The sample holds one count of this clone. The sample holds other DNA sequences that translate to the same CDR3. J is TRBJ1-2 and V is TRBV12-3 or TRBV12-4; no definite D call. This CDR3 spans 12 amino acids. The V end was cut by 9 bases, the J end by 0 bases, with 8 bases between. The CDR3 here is CASSLSNYGYTF. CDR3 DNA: TGTGCCAGTTCTCTATCTAACTATGGCTACACCTTC.

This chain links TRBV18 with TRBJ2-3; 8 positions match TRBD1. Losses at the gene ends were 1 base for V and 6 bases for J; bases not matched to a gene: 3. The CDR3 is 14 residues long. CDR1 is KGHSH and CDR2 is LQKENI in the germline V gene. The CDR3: CASSPRQGRDTQYF. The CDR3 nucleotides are TGTGCCAGCTCACCACGACAGGGGAGGGATACGCAGTATTTT. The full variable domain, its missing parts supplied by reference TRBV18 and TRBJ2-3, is NAGVMQNPRHLVRRRGQEARLRCSPMKGHSHVYWYRQLPEEGLKFMVYLQKENIIDESGMPKERFSAEFPKEGPSILRIQQVVRGDSAAYFCASSPRQGRDTQYFGPGTRLTVL.

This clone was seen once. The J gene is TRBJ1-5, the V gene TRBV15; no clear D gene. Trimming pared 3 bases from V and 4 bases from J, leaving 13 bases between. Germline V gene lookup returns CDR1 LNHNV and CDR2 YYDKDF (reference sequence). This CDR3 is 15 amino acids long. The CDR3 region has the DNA TGTGCCACCAGCAGGACCCGATTCGGGAATCAGCCCCAGCATTTT. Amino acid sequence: CATSRTRFGNQPQHF. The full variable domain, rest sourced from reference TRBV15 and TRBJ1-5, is DAMVIQNPRYQVTQFGKPVTLSCSQTLNHNVMYWYQQKSSQAPKLLFHYYDKDFNNEADTPDNFQSRRPNTSFCFLDIRSPGLGDTAMYLCATSRTRFGNQPQHFGDGTRLSIL.

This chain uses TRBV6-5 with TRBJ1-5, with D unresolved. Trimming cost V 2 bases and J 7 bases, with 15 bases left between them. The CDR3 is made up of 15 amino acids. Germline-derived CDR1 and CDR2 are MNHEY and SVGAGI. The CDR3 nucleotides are TGTGCCAGCAGTTACGGGCTCGGGGTCGGCCAGCCCCAGCATTTT. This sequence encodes CASSYGLGVGQPQHF.

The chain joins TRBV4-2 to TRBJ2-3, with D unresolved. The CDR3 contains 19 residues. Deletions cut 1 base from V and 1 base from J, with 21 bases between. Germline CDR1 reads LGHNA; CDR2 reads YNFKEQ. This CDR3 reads CASSQAWNKGAYRTDTQYF. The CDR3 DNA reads TGTGCCAGCAGCCAAGCCTGGAATAAGGGTGCTTATCGCACAGATACGCAGTATTTT.

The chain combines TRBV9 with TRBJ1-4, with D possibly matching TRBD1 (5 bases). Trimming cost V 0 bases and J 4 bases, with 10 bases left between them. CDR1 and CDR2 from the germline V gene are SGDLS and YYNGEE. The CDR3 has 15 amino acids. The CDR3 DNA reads TGTGCCAGCAGCGTAGCGACAGCTTATAATGAAAAACTGTTTTTT. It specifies CASSVATAYNEKLFF.

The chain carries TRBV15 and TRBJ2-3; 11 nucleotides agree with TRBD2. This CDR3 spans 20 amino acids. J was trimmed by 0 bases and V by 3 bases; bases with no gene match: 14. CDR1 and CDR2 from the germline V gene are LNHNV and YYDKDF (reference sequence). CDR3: CATSRPGTSGGLYSTDTQYF. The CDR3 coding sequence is TGTGCCACCAGCAGGCCCGGGACTAGCGGTGGACTTTATAGCACAGATACGCAGTATTTT.

CDR3 sequence reads: CASSHLPGQQFF. DNA for the CDR3: TGTGCCAGTAGCCATCTTCCGGGGCAGCAGTTCTTC. This sequence joins TRBV19 and TRBJ2-1; tentatively, D is TRBD1 or TRBD2 (5 bases each). CDR3 size: 12 residues. The germline V gene encodes CDR1 LNHDA and CDR2 SQIVND (reference sequence). The V and J ends lost 6 bases and 11 bases respectively, with 14 bases between them.

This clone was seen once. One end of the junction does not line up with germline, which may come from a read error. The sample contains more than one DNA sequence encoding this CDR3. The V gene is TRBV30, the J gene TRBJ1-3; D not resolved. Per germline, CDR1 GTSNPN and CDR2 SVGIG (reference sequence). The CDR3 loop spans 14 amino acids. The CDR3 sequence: CAWSLGENGNTIYF. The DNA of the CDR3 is TGCGCCTGGAGCCTAGGAGAGAATGGAAACACCATATATTTT.

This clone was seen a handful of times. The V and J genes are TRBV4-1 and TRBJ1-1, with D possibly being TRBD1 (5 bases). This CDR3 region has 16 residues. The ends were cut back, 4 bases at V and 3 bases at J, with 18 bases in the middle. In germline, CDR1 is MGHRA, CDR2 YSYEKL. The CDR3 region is CASSLRGRGGDTEAFF. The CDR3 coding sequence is TGCGCCAGCAGCCTCCGGGGGAGGGGAGGGGACACTGAAGCTTTCTTT.

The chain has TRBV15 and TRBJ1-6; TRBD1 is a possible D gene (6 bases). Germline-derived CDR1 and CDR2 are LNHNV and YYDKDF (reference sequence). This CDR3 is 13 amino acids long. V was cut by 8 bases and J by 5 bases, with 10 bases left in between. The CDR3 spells CATSPGDNSPLHF. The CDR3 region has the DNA TGTGCCACCTCCCCAGGGGATAATTCACCCCTCCACTTT.

CDR3: CASSPDYNSPLHF. The CDR3 DNA follows: TGTGCCTCGTCCCCCGATTATAATTCACCCCTCCACTTT. This chain connects TRBV19 to TRBJ1-6; no clear D. The length of the CDR3 is 13 residues. Trimming took off 11 bases at V and 4 bases at J, with 12 bases between the two ends. From germline, CDR1 is LNHDA and CDR2 SQIVND (reference sequence).

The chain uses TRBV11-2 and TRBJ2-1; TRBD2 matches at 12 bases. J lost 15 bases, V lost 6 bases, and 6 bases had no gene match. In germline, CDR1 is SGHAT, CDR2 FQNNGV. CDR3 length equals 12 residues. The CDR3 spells CASRPLAGGLFF. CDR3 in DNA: TGTGCCAGCAGGCCACTAGCGGGGGGCCTGTTCTTC.

CDR3 nucleotides: TGCGCCAGCAGACGAGATTCCGGGACGGTTAACACTGAAGCTTTCTTT. Translated: CASRRDSGTVNTEAFF. V and J are TRBV5-1 and TRBJ1-1, with TRBD1 as a possible D gene (5 bases). Trimming pared 5 bases from V and 2 bases from J, leaving 19 bases between. Germline V gene lookup returns CDR1 SGHRS and CDR2 YFSETQ. The CDR3 is 16 residues long.

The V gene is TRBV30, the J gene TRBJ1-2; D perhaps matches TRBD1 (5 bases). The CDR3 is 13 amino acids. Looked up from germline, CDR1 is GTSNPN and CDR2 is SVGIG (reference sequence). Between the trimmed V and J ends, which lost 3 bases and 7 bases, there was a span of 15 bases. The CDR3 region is CAWRGEYPGGYTF. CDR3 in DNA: TGTGCCTGGAGAGGGGAATATCCAGGTGGCTACACCTTC.